These 29 T cell receptor beta chains were sequenced from one sample in a study of CD8+ T cells in alopecia areata. Treatment specified: oral pan-JAK inhibitor, 5-10 mg twice daily. Investigators isolated RNA and reverse transcribed it into cDNA to act as the sequencing template. Sequenced by immunoSEQ multiplex PCR; TCRdb stores in-frame clones only, minus some. This table has about 200,000 clones, 35% to 40% appearing once. The sequenced sample was CD4+ T cells sorted from blood, obtained at approximately week 30, from a patient treated with tofacitinib. The source of these receptors is a human donor with alopecia areata.

This clone was counted between two and nine times. The chain employs TRBV5-1 and TRBJ1-1; 7 bases line up with TRBD1. After removal of 2 bases from V and 8 bases from J, the junction contained 6 bases not matched to a gene. The CDR3 contains 13 residues. Germline V gene lookup returns CDR1 SGHRS and CDR2 YFSETQ. The CDR3 region is CASSLTGVVEAFF. DNA of the CDR3: TGCGCCAGCAGCTTAACAGGGGTGGTGGAAGCTTTCTTT.

The rearrangement uses TRBV29-1 and TRBJ1-3; 8 bases align to TRBD1. CDR1 SQVTM and CDR2 ANQGSEA come from the germline V gene. The CDR3 runs to 14 residues. V lost 7 bases and J lost 0; bases outside the gene matches: 5. The CDR3 loop reads CSARQGNSGNTIYF. CDR3 nucleotide sequence: TGCAGCGCTAGACAGGGGAACTCTGGAAACACCATATATTTT.

V gene TRBV2 combines with J gene TRBJ2-2; perhaps TRBD1 as D (6 bases). The V gene's germline CDR1 is SNHLY and CDR2 FYNNEI. This CDR3 region has 16 residues. The V end lost 6 bases, the J end lost 4 bases, and 18 bases lay between the germline ends. The CDR3 region has the DNA TGTGCCAGCAGAGAGAGGCAGGGGAGTACCACCGGGGAGCTGTTTTTT. Protein sequence: CASRERQGSTTGELFF.

The chain links TRBV4-1 to TRBJ2-7; tentatively, D is TRBD1 or TRBD2 (7 bases each). CDR1 and CDR2 (germline): MGHRA, YSYEKL. This CDR3 region has 15 residues. V lost 1 base and J 2 bases, leaving 12 bases between the germline ends. CDR3 nucleotide sequence: TGCGCCAGCAGCCAAGGACAGGGACTAACCTACGAGCAGTACTTC. It specifies CASSQGQGLTYEQYF.

This clone was counted a few times. This sample also contains other DNA sequences that code for the same CDR3. The V call is TRBV6-5, the J call TRBJ1-2; D not resolved. Germline V gene lookup returns CDR1 MNHEY and CDR2 SVGAGI. The CDR3 is 13 amino acids. Between the trimmed V and J ends, which lost 0 bases and 5 bases, there was a span of 7 bases. CDR3 DNA: TGTGCCAGCAGTTACTCACTTCGATATGGCTACACCTTC. Translating gives CASSYSLRYGYTF.

In this sample, this clone turned up a few times. This chain connects TRBV5-6 to TRBJ1-2; possible D gene TRBD1, 5 bases. The V and J ends lost 4 bases and 3 bases respectively, with 10 bases between them. Germline values: CDR1 SGHDT, CDR2 YYEEEE. The CDR3 is made up of 13 amino acids. The CDR3 DNA reads as TGTGCCAGCAGCCGGGACCGAGACTATGGCTACACCTTC. This sequence encodes CASSRDRDYGYTF.

CDR3: CASSVEKGGMNTEAFF. The CDR3 DNA reads TGTGCCAGCAGCGTAGAAAAAGGGGGGATGAACACTGAAGCTTTCTTT. The chain couples TRBV9 to TRBJ1-1, with D possibly matching TRBD1 (6 bases). This CDR3 has 16 amino acids. CDR1 is SGDLS and CDR2 is YYNGEE in the germline V gene. V was cut by 0 bases and J by 0 bases, with 12 bases left in between.

The CDR3 DNA reads TGTGCCAGCAGTCACGGAGGACCGAACACTGAAGCTTTCTTT. Residues: CASSHGGPNTEAFF. The V call is TRBV6-6, the J call TRBJ1-1; the D is unclear. Germline lookup yields CDR1 MNHNY and CDR2 SVGAGI (reference sequence). V lost 5 bases and J lost 1, with 11 bases in between. The CDR3 sequence is 14 residues long.

This clone was counted between two and nine times. The V gene is TRBV18, the J gene TRBJ2-1, with TRBD2 identical over 11 bases. V gave up 3 bases and J gave up 14 bases; unmatched junction bases: 3. The CDR3 spans 12 residues. The V gene's germline CDR1 is KGHSH and CDR2 LQKENI. CDR3 coding DNA: TGTGCCAGCTCACCTCCGACTAGCGGGGAGTTCTTC. Amino acids: CASSPPTSGEFF.

This clone was counted a few times. The CDR3 loop is CASSRLGPSDGYTF. CDR3 DNA: TGTGCCAGCAGCCGCCTCGGGCCATCGGATGGCTACACCTTC. The genes are TRBV6-5 and TRBJ1-2; D ambiguous. The length of the CDR3 is 14 residues. V shed 6 bases and J shed 6 bases, with 17 bases lying between them. From germline, CDR1 is MNHEY and CDR2 SVGAGI.

The rearrangement links TRBV5-1 to TRBJ2-5; D may be TRBD2 (6 bases). Germline V CDR1 and CDR2: SGHRS, YFSETQ. V shed 4 bases and J shed 5 bases, with 15 bases lying between them. This CDR3 has 14 residues. CDR3 nucleotides: TGCGCCAGCAGCACCGGGACGGAGGGGGAGACCCAGTACTTC. It is translated as CASSTGTEGETQYF. The variable domain in full, completed from reference TRBV5-1 and TRBJ2-5, reads KAGVTQTPRYLIKTRGQQVTLSCSPISGHRSVSWYQQTPGQGLQFLFEYFSETQRNKGNFPGRFSGRQFSNSRSEMNVSTLELGDSALYLCASSTGTEGETQYFGPGTRLLVL.

CDR3 in amino acids: CASRADSYYEQYF. The CDR3 DNA sequence: TGTGCCAGCAGGGCTGACAGTTACTACGAGCAGTACTTC. The J gene is TRBJ2-7, the V gene TRBV6-1; weak D call: TRBD1 (5 bases). The CDR3 runs 13 residues. CDR1 and CDR2 from the germline V gene are MNHNS and SASEGT. The V end was cut by 6 bases, the J end by 3 bases, with 12 bases between.

CDR3 DNA: TGTGCCAGCAGCGTAGTGGGGACAGGGTACACCGGGGAGCTGTTTTTT. Its protein product is CASSVVGTGYTGELFF. The genes are TRBV9 and TRBJ2-2, with 9 bases that match TRBD1. With V trimmed by 0 bases and J by 3 bases, 3 bases remained unmatched. This CDR3 region has 16 residues. Germline V CDR1 and CDR2: SGDLS, YYNGEE.

This clone was recorded a few times. V and J are TRBV7-9 and TRBJ1-2; D is ambiguous. The CDR3 sequence is 13 residues long. Germline CDR1 reads SEHNR; CDR2 reads FQNEAQ (reference sequence). The V end lost 2 bases, the J end lost 4 bases, and 8 bases lay between the germline ends. The DNA for the CDR3 is TGTGCCAGCAGCTTAATGGAAAGCTATGGCTACACCTTC. Translation: CASSLMESYGYTF.

V is TRBV30 and J is TRBJ2-3; D is uncertain. Deletions cut 2 bases from V and 0 bases from J, with 3 bases between. CDR1 GTSNPN and CDR2 SVGIG come from the germline V gene (reference sequence). The CDR3 sequence is 12 residues long. The CDR3 here is CAWSLSTDTQYF. CDR3 coding DNA: TGTGCCTGGAGTCTTAGCACAGATACGCAGTATTTT.

This clone was seen only a few times. V gene TRBV2 combines with J gene TRBJ2-2, with TRBD2 identical over 7 bases. Germline V gene data show CDR1 as SNHLY and CDR2 as FYNNEI. Unmatched junction bases numbered 12, after V lost 7 bases and J lost 7 bases. CDR3 length equals 15 residues. The CDR3: CASNQDSGGGGELFF. CDR3 in DNA: TGTGCCAGCAACCAGGATTCGGGGGGAGGCGGGGAGCTGTTTTTT.

CDR3 coding DNA: TGTGCCGGGTCTACAAGCCGCTTCGGGGATTCACCCCTCCACTTT. It is translated as CAGSTSRFGDSPLHF. V gene TRBV30 combines with J gene TRBJ1-6; D unresolved. Germline V gives CDR1 GTSNPN, CDR2 SVGIG (reference sequence). This CDR3 is built from 15 residues. The V and J ends lost 8 bases and 8 bases respectively, with 22 bases between them.

This rearrangement joins TRBV4-1 to TRBJ1-2, with 8 positions matching TRBD1. J gave up 3 bases and V 3 bases, and 6 bases lay outside the gene matches. The CDR3 loop spans 15 amino acids. Germline values: CDR1 MGHRA, CDR2 YSYEKL. The CDR3 DNA is TGCGCCAGCAGCCATGACCAGGGGGCTTACTATGGCTACACCTTC. It specifies CASSHDQGAYYGYTF.

The chain couples TRBV29-1 to TRBJ2-7; 7 bases are a match to TRBD1. The CDR3 is 12 amino acids. Trimming removed 4 bases from V and 8 bases from J; junction bases left unmatched: 8. Germline V CDR1 and CDR2: SQVTM, ANQGSEA. CDR3 coding DNA: TGCAGCGTTGGACAGGGTTGGGAACAGCAGTACTTC. Its translation is CSVGQGWEQQYF.

V and J are TRBV7-9 and TRBJ2-1, with 7 bases identical to TRBD2. Germline V gene lookup returns CDR1 SEHNR and CDR2 FQNEAQ (reference sequence). V was clipped by 0 bases and J by 6 bases; unmatched bases: 2. There are 14 residues in the CDR3. CDR3 sequence (DNA): TGTGCCAGCAGCTTAGCGACTAGCTCCAATGAGCAGTTCTTC. Amino acid sequence: CASSLATSSNEQFF.

This chain connects TRBV6-5 to TRBJ1-5; D ambiguous. The V gene's germline CDR1 is MNHEY and CDR2 SVGAGI. CDR3 length equals 15 residues. The V end lost 0 bases, the J end lost 8 bases, and 14 bases lay between the germline ends. The CDR3 spells CASSYSGRTTEPQHF. CDR3 nucleotide sequence: TGTGCCAGCAGTTACTCAGGGCGTACCACGGAGCCCCAGCATTTT.

This clone was seen only a few times. The chain links TRBV6-6 to TRBJ1-1; D unresolved. The CDR3 runs to 14 residues. Germline assignment: CDR1 MNHNY and CDR2 SVGAGI (reference sequence). V dropped 0 bases and J dropped 1 base, with 6 bases sitting between them. The CDR3 DNA reads TGTGCCAGCAGTTACTCAATCGAGAACACTGAAGCTTTCTTT. Translated, it gives CASSYSIENTEAFF.

This chain uses TRBV11-2 with TRBJ2-1; TRBD2 matches 15 bases. Unmatched junction bases numbered 7, after V lost 6 bases and J lost 7 bases. The CDR3 is made up of 16 amino acids. Germline CDR1 SGHAT, CDR2 FQNNGV. CDR3 protein: CASRWTSGRATNEQFF. The CDR3 DNA reads as TGTGCCAGCAGGTGGACTAGCGGGAGGGCTACTAATGAGCAGTTCTTC.

The V and J genes are TRBV5-1 and TRBJ1-6; D not resolved. This CDR3 is built from 16 residues. The V gene's germline CDR1 is SGHRS and CDR2 YFSETQ. V was clipped by 2 bases and J by 7 bases, with 16 bases between them. Written as DNA, the CDR3 is TGCGCCAGCAGCTTAACGGTATCGTCGGGGAATTCACCCCTCCACTTT. It is translated as CASSLTVSSGNSPLHF.

V is TRBV4-1 and J is TRBJ2-3; 7 bases match TRBD2. CDR1 and CDR2 (germline): MGHRA, YSYEKL. Trimming took 4 bases from V and 6 from J; bases not matched to a gene: 7. This CDR3 has 14 residues. The CDR3 reads CASSRKGRADTQYF. The CDR3, as DNA: TGCGCCAGCAGCCGCAAGGGGAGGGCGGATACGCAGTATTTT.

The sample holds a few counts of this clone. This rearrangement joins TRBV7-2 to TRBJ2-2; TRBD1 might be the D (6 bases). There are 15 residues in the CDR3. The germline V and J ends were trimmed by 4 bases and 2 bases, with 11 bases remaining between them. Germline loops: CDR1 SGHTA, CDR2 FQGNSA. CDR3 sequence reads: CASSSSGTNTGELFF. CDR3 DNA: TGTGCCAGCAGCTCCTCAGGGACAAACACCGGGGAGCTGTTTTTT.

The rearrangement links TRBV19 to TRBJ1-1, with D unclear. Germline CDR1 reads LNHDA; CDR2 reads SQIVND (reference sequence). This CDR3 has 11 residues. V was pared by 5 bases and J by 5 bases, with 6 bases between. The CDR3 region has the DNA TGTGCCAGTAGTCGGTGGACTGAAGCTTTCTTT. Its translation is CASSRWTEAFF.

This clone was picked up many times. V gene TRBV9 combines with J gene TRBJ2-5; D gene ambiguous. Germline V gene lookup returns CDR1 SGDLS and CDR2 YYNGEE. Trimming removed 1 base from V and 1 base from J, with 5 bases in between. The CDR3 totals 13 residues. In nucleotides, the CDR3 is TGTGCCAGCAGCGTAAATACCCAAGAGACCCAGTACTTC. It is translated as CASSVNTQETQYF. Looking up the rest from reference TRBV9 and TRBJ2-5 gives the full variable domain: DSGVTQTPKHLITATGQRVTLRCSPRSGDLSVYWYQQSLDQGLQFLIQYYNGEERAKGNILERFSAQQFPDLHSELNLSSLELGDSALYFCASSVNTQETQYFGPGTRLLVL.

The chain combines TRBV7-9 with TRBJ2-7; 7 nucleotides line up with TRBD2. V trimming: 4 bases; J trimming: 3 bases; junction bases outside the gene matches: 6. The CDR3 consists of 14 residues. The germline V gene has CDR1 SEHNR and CDR2 FQNEAQ (reference sequence). CDR3 DNA sequence: TGTGCCAGCAGCTACCGGGACTATCTCTACGAGCAGTACTTC. Protein product: CASSYRDYLYEQYF.